Listed here are 24 T cell receptor beta chains from one sample, sequenced in a study of T and B cells in COVID-19 patients (dated by TCRdb to about 2020). TRB repertoires were amplified using about 220-500 ng of genomic DNA isolated from blood. The sequencer was an Illumina MiSeq. Multiplex PCR with BIOMED2 TRB-A/B primer pools was used to amplify TRB rearrangements. TCRdb reworked the public reads: Q25 trimming with fastp, MiXCR clone assembly, productive beta chains retained. CDR3 protein sequences are deduplicated, and each keeps its most common genes and DNA. This sample holds 17,000 or so distinct CDR3 sequences; 35% to 45% were observed only once. The leading ten clones occupy more than 15% of the sample. The sample taken for sequencing was blood. These receptors came from a human donor with active COVID-19.

This sequence joins TRBV4-3 and TRBJ2-7, with D tentatively TRBD1 (5 bases). The CDR3 sequence is 16 residues long. The germline V and J ends were trimmed by 2 bases and 0 bases, with 14 bases remaining between them. Per the germline V gene, CDR1 is LGHNA and CDR2 is YSLEER. Here the CDR3 DNA reads TGCGCCAGCAGCCAACAAACGGACACTTTCTCCTACGAGCAGTACTTC. It specifies CASSQQTDTFSYEQYF.

The chain has TRBV6-5 and TRBJ2-1, with D possibly TRBD1 on 6 matching bases. CDR3 length: 17 amino acids. From germline, CDR1 is MNHEY and CDR2 SVGAGI. Trimming removed 4 bases at V and 2 bases at J, with 18 bases between. CDR3 nucleotide sequence: TGTGCCAGCAGTTTCCCCATGACAGGCAACACCTACAATGAGCAGTTCTTC. It yields the protein CASSFPMTGNTYNEQFF.

Details on this clonotype: Possible read error: a much larger clone is one base away. The genes are TRBV19 and TRBJ1-6; D is ambiguous. Germline CDR1 and CDR2: LNHDA and SQIVND (reference sequence). V lost 4 bases and J 5 bases, leaving 9 bases between the germline ends. The CDR3 has 14 amino acids. CDR3 nucleotides: TGTGCCAGTAGTACCCAGGCAAATAATTCACCCCTCCACTTT. It codes for CASSTQANNSPLHF.

This chain joins TRBV20-1 and TRBJ2-7, with 9 positions matching TRBD1. The CDR3 covers 15 residues. CDR1 and CDR2 from the germline V gene are DFQATT and SNEGSKA (reference sequence). Unmatched junction bases numbered 12, after V lost 3 bases and J lost 6 bases. As DNA, the CDR3 is TGCAGTGCTAGTGTTGCCGGGACAGGGTGGCTCGAGCAGTACGTC. Translation: CSASVAGTGWLEQYV.

By frequency in the sample, this clonotype is medium-sized. CDR3 DNA: TGTGCCAGCAGTTACACTAGCTCCGAGCAGTACTTC. The encoded protein is CASSYTSSEQYF. The chain has TRBV6-5 and TRBJ2-7; D is perhaps TRBD2 (6 bases). This CDR3 spans 12 amino acids. The germline V gene encodes CDR1 MNHEY and CDR2 SVGAGI. V dropped 2 bases and J dropped 6 bases, with 8 bases sitting between them.

The rearrangement links TRBV7-9 to TRBJ2-5; D possibly corresponds to TRBD1 (7 bases). CDR1 and CDR2 (germline): SEHNR, FQNEAQ (reference sequence). Trimming took off 2 bases at V and 5 bases at J, with 15 bases between the two ends. There are 15 residues in the CDR3. The CDR3: CASSLRQGGGETQYF. In DNA form, the CDR3 reads TGTGCCAGCAGCTTAAGACAGGGAGGAGGGGAGACCCAGTACTTC.

This clonotype is a singleton in its sample. The V call is TRBV20-1, the J call TRBJ2-7; D is uncertain. Germline CDR1 is DFQATT and CDR2 is SNEGSKA (reference sequence). V was clipped by 4 bases and J by 3 bases, with 7 bases between them. CDR3 size: 11 residues. The CDR3 protein is CSATRSYEQYV. The CDR3 DNA is TGCAGTGCTACACGAAGCTACGAGCAGTACGTC.

This clonotype was recorded a few times. This chain uses TRBV13 with TRBJ2-5; 12 bases are a match to TRBD2. Germline CDR1 and CDR2: PRHDT and FYEKMQ (reference sequence). The CDR3 covers 15 residues. J was trimmed by 3 bases and V by 5 bases; bases with no gene match: 4. The CDR3 here is CASSAWTSGEETQYF. CDR3 sequence (DNA): TGTGCCAGCAGCGCCTGGACTAGCGGGGAAGAGACCCAGTACTTC.

This sequence joins TRBV6-6 and TRBJ1-1; 8 bases agree with TRBD1. V was pared by 6 bases and J by 2 bases, with 5 bases of the junction left unmatched. The CDR3 has 14 residues. CDR1 MNHNY and CDR2 SVGAGI come from the germline V gene (reference sequence). CDR3 nucleotides: TGTGCCAGCAGGGCAGGGGGCCGAAACACTGAAGCTTTCTTT. Protein product: CASRAGGRNTEAFF.

This clonotype appeared a few times. Here the CDR3 DNA reads TGTGCCAGCAGCTTGGCCCGGACAGGGAGCCGAGGAAACACCATATATTTT. Translation: CASSLARTGSRGNTIYF. This chain links TRBV5-4 with TRBJ1-3; TRBD1 matches 8 bases. Germline loops: CDR1 SGHNT, CDR2 YYREEE (reference sequence). The CDR3 runs to 17 residues. J gave up 4 bases and V 0 bases, and 9 bases lay outside the gene matches.

V usage is TRBV5-6 and J usage is TRBJ1-2; the match to TRBD1 covers 12 bases. There are 16 residues in the CDR3. Germline CDR1 and CDR2: SGHDT and YYEEEE. V lost 0 bases, J lost 6 bases, and 6 bases stayed unmatched. In DNA, the CDR3 is TGTGCCAGCAGCTTGGTGGGGACAGGGGGCAGCAATGGCTACACCTTC. Translated: CASSLVGTGGSNGYTF.

This clonotype occurred a few times. The V and J genes are TRBV5-6 and TRBJ1-1; TRBD1 aligns across 10 bases. Trimming took 4 bases from V and 4 from J; bases not matched to a gene: 4. Per the germline V gene, CDR1 is SGHDT and CDR2 is YYEEEE. The CDR3 is 14 amino acids. For the CDR3, the DNA is TGTGCCAGCAGCCGGGACAGGGGTGCCACTGAAGCTTTCTTT. Its translation is CASSRDRGATEAFF.

This clonotype was counted between two and nine times. J is TRBJ2-5 and V is TRBV6-6; 9 bases map to TRBD2. Germline CDR1 reads MNHNY; CDR2 reads SVGAGI (reference sequence). Germline trimming cut 6 bases from V and 4 bases from J; bases unmatched to any gene: 12. The CDR3 length is 16 residues. CDR3 residues: CASRNSGGSLGETQYF. The CDR3 region has the DNA TGTGCCAGCAGAAATAGCGGGGGTTCATTGGGAGAGACCCAGTACTTC.

This chain joins TRBV7-6 and TRBJ2-5; D tentatively reads TRBD1 or TRBD2 (7 bases each). CDR3 length equals 17 residues. Germline V gene lookup returns CDR1 SGHVS and CDR2 FNYEAQ. Between the trimmed V and J ends, which lost 5 bases and 1 base, there was a span of 20 bases. The CDR3 region has the DNA TGTGCCAGCAGCCCGGGGTGGGGAGGGGGCGGCCAAGAGACCCAGTACTTC. This codes for CASSPGWGGGGQETQYF.

The chain links TRBV15 to TRBJ2-5; D gene ambiguous. The CDR3 runs to 12 residues. V was pared by 0 bases and J by 4 bases, with 3 bases between. Germline CDR1 is LNHNV and CDR2 is YYDKDF (reference sequence). CDR3 DNA sequence: TGTGCCACCAGCAGAGATTTAGAGACCCAGTACTTC. It translates to CATSRDLETQYF.

This clonotype appeared a few times. The V and J genes are TRBV19 and TRBJ1-3; D is perhaps TRBD1 (6 bases). Germline V CDR1 and CDR2: LNHDA, SQIVND (reference sequence). The V gene lost 6 bases and the J gene lost 0 bases, with 15 bases spanning the gap. The CDR3 spans 16 residues. The CDR3: CASSNRASSSGNTIYF. The CDR3 DNA follows: TGTGCCAGTAGCAACAGGGCTTCGAGCTCTGGAAACACCATATATTTT.

The table lists this clonotype with a few counts. The chain employs TRBV15 and TRBJ2-7; D call uncertain. The CDR3 consists of 13 residues. Germline CDR1 LNHNV, CDR2 YYDKDF (reference sequence). The V end was cut by 0 bases, the J end by 5 bases, with 8 bases between. The CDR3 nucleotides read TGTGCCACCAGCAGAGATATAGGGCACGAGCAGTACTTC. It codes for CATSRDIGHEQYF.

This clonotype rates as medium-sized. The chain has TRBV19 and TRBJ2-1; 8 bases are shared with TRBD1. This CDR3 has 12 amino acids. V gave up 7 bases and J gave up 10 bases; unmatched junction bases: 6. In germline, CDR1 is LNHDA, CDR2 SQIVND (reference sequence). The CDR3 bases are TGTGCCAGTACCGACAGGGGTGGAGAGCAGTTCTTC. Residues: CASTDRGGEQFF.

Comments on this clonotype: A much larger clone differs by one base, so this may be a read error. This chain connects TRBV19 to TRBJ2-5, with a tentative D call TRBD2 (6 bases). V gave up 10 bases and J gave up 4 bases, with 19 bases separating them. This CDR3 has 14 amino acids. The germline V gene encodes CDR1 LNHDA and CDR2 SQIVND (reference sequence). The CDR3 protein is CATKSWMGLETQYF. CDR3 in DNA: TGTGCCACTAAAAGTTGGATGGGACTAGAGACCCAGTACTTC.

J is TRBJ1-2 and V is TRBV18; 8 bases map to TRBD1. V lost 3 bases, J lost 4 bases, and 7 bases stayed unmatched. The CDR3 is 15 amino acids. CDR1 is KGHSH, CDR2 LQKENI, per germline. CDR3 nucleotide sequence: TGTGCCAGCTCACCCCCGACAGGGGTTGCCTATGGCTACACCTTC. Translated: CASSPPTGVAYGYTF.

In its sample, this clonotype ranks as medium-sized (0.01 to 0.1%). The rearrangement joins TRBV19 to TRBJ1-2; D remains ambiguous. CDR1 is LNHDA, CDR2 SQIVND, per germline (reference sequence). The CDR3 consists of 15 residues. Trimming removed 3 bases at V and 2 bases at J, with 13 bases between. CDR3 in DNA: TGTGCCAGTAGTATCTTAAGCGGATCCAACTATGGCTACACCTTC. As protein: CASSILSGSNYGYTF. Looking up the rest from reference TRBV19 and TRBJ1-2 gives the full variable domain: DGGITQSPKYLFRKEGQNVTLSCEQNLNHDAMYWYRQDPGQGLRLIYYSQIVNDFQKGDIAEGYSVSREKKESFPLTVTSAQKNPTAFYLCASSILSGSNYGYTFGSGTRLTVV.

There are a few counts of this clonotype. The chain couples TRBV7-9 to TRBJ1-4, with a weak D call TRBD1 (5 bases). V was trimmed by 4 bases and J by 7 bases, leaving 13 bases between them. CDR3 length equals 14 residues. Looked up from germline, CDR1 is SEHNR and CDR2 is FQNEAQ (reference sequence). CDR3 sequence (DNA): TGTGCCAGCAGCTGGGGCACTTATAGTGAAAAACTGTTTTTT. Translation: CASSWGTYSEKLFF.

This chain uses TRBV6-5 with TRBJ2-4, with TRBD2 matching over 9 bases. This CDR3 has 21 amino acids. The germline gives CDR1 MNHEY, CDR2 SVGAGI. The ends lost 0 bases at V and 0 bases at J; junction bases unmatched: 15. CDR3 protein: CASSYSSLGLAGIIAKNIQYF. The CDR3, as DNA: TGTGCCAGCAGTTACTCGAGTCTCGGGCTAGCGGGGATAATAGCCAAAAACATTCAGTACTTC.

This clonotype has only one observation. This sequence joins TRBV7-9 and TRBJ2-7; possible D gene TRBD1, 6 bases. V lost 5 bases, J lost 6 bases, and 11 bases lay in between. The CDR3 sequence is 12 residues long. The germline V gene has CDR1 SEHNR and CDR2 FQNEAQ (reference sequence). The CDR3 here is CASSALTGEQYF. In DNA, the CDR3 is TGTGCCAGCAGCGCACTGACAGGCGAGCAGTACTTC.